This is a list of T cell receptor beta chains from one sample in a study of cytomegalovirus exposure and HLA in healthy donors. TCRdb's copy holds only in-frame clones and misses some; the assay was immunoSEQ multiplex PCR. The profile covers 150,000 to 200,000 clones, with approximately 71% appearing a single time and less than 5.5% taken by the ten largest. Sequencing input: PBMCs. The receptor set was obtained from a male donor in good health and CMV-seronegative. The CDR3 runs from the conserved cysteine through the conserved F or W. The D gene is left open where the match is weak. Clone size is stated in some rows and not others, as once, few, many or a class when expanded.

j_call,clone_size,v_call,d_call,cdr3_aa,cdr3_nt
TRBJ2-3,.,TRBV9,.,CASSTLSTDTQYF,TGTGCCAGCAGCACCCTAAGCACAGATACGCAGTATTTT
TRBJ2-7,.,TRBV7-2,.,CASSLSWGAYEQYF,TGTGCCAGCAGCTTATCGTGGGGGGCCTACGAGCAGTACTTC
TRBJ1-4,few,TRBV5-1,.,CASSPPGINEKLFF,TGCGCCAGCAGCCCCCCGGGGATCAATGAAAAACTGTTTTTT
TRBJ2-1,.,TRBV23-1,.,CASSQGTRAGYNEQFF,TGCGCCAGCAGTCAGGGGACAAGGGCGGGTTACAATGAGCAGTTCTTC
TRBJ2-3,.,TRBV4-3,TRBD1,CASSQGYWTGEGTDTQYF,TGCGCCAGCAGCCAAGGGTACTGGACAGGGGAAGGTACAGATACGCAGTATTTT
TRBJ2-7,.,TRBV27,.,CASSLRRTASRYEQYF,TGTGCCAGCAGTTTAAGGCGGACAGCCAGCCGATACGAGCAGTACTTC
TRBJ2-2,.,TRBV5-4,TRBD1,CASSLGGTGHTGELFF,TGTGCCAGCAGCTTGGGCGGGACAGGGCACACCGGGGAGCTGTTTTTT
TRBJ2-7,many,TRBV6-6,TRBD2,CASSYGVAGGYYEQYF,TGTGCCAGCAGTTACGGGGTAGCGGGGGGATACTACGAGCAGTACTTC
TRBJ1-3,.,TRBV5-4,.,CASSLGGYPSGNTIYF,TGTGCCAGCAGCTTGGGCGGCTACCCCTCTGGAAACACCATATATTTT
TRBJ2-4,.,TRBV7-9,TRBD1,CASSLDGTAKNIQYF,TGTGCCAGCAGCCTAGACGGGACAGCTAAAAACATTCAGTACTTC
TRBJ2-7,.,TRBV2,TRBD1,CASSVGDSYEQYF,TGTGCCAGCAGTGTAGGGGACAGCTACGAGCAGTACTTC
TRBJ2-7,.,TRBV28,TRBD2,CASSWLAGGYEQYF,TGTGCCAGCAGTTGGCTAGCGGGAGGCTACGAGCAGTACTTC
TRBJ2-2,.,TRBV5-1,.,CASSTFAGSGTGELFF,TGCGCCAGCAGCACCTTTGCGGGGTCGGGCACCGGGGAGCTGTTTTTT
TRBJ2-7,.,TRBV19,.,CASAMGSSYEQYF,TGTGCCAGTGCGATGGGCTCCTCCTACGAGCAGTACTTC
TRBJ1-1,few,TRBV7-9,.,CASSSIGRGEAFF,TGTGCCAGCAGCTCTATAGGGAGGGGTGAAGCTTTCTTT
TRBJ1-6,.,TRBV6-5,TRBD1,CASSYQGGNSPLHF,TGTGCCAGCAGCTATCAGGGGGGTAATTCACCCCTCCACTTT
TRBJ2-3,.,TRBV5-1,.,CASSLGGSTDTQYF,TGCGCCAGCAGCCTAGGGGGTAGCACAGATACGCAGTATTTT
TRBJ1-2,.,TRBV7-2,TRBD1,CASSPRTGTYGYPF,TGTGCCAGCAGCCCGAGGACAGGAACCTATGGCTACCCCTTC
TRBJ2-7,.,TRBV6-1,.,CASSAGERYVEQYF,TGTGCCAGCAGCGCCGGGGAAAGGTACGTGGAGCAGTACTTC
TRBJ2-3,.,TRBV6-5,.,CASKVKRSERGTQYF,TGTGCCAGCAAAGTAAAGCGATCGGAGAGGGGGACGCAGTATTTT
TRBJ1-1,.,TRBV5-1,TRBD1,CASSWTGGLTEAFF,TGCGCCAGCAGCTGGACAGGGGGGCTAACTGAAGCTTTCTTT
TRBJ1-3,.,TRBV28,.,CASSGLGAGNTIYF,TGTGCCAGCAGTGGACTTGGAGCTGGAAACACCATATATTTT
TRBJ1-2,.,TRBV5-4,TRBD1,CASSPPGQGFLGNYGYTF,TGTGCCAGCAGTCCGCCGGGACAGGGCTTCTTGGGTAACTATGGCTACACCTTC
TRBJ2-4,.,TRBV9,TRBD2,CASSTGLAVPWNIQYF,TGTGCCAGCAGCACGGGACTAGCGGTCCCTTGGAACATTCAGTACTTC
TRBJ2-1,.,TRBV5-1,TRBD2,CASSWTLAGASSYNEQFF,TGCGCCAGCAGCTGGACCCTAGCGGGAGCCAGCTCCTACAATGAGCAGTTCTTC
TRBJ1-1,.,TRBV28,.,CASRPLLSRGEAFF,TGTGCCAGCAGGCCCTTACTATCCAGGGGTGAAGCTTTCTTT
TRBJ2-3,few,TRBV28,.,CASSFRGLLTDTQYF,TGTGCCAGCAGTTTTCGGGGACTTTTAACAGATACGCAGTATTTT
TRBJ2-6,.,TRBV5-8,.,CASSFRGTGANVLTF,TGTGCCAGCAGCTTTAGAGGGACTGGGGCCAACGTCCTGACTTTC
TRBJ2-7,.,TRBV6-5,.,CASSYSRAVSSYEQYF,TGTGCCAGCAGTTACTCGAGAGCGGTTAGCTCCTACGAGCAGTACTTC
TRBJ2-7,.,TRBV9,.,CASSGRSRGSEQYF,TGTGCCAGCAGCGGGAGGAGTCGTGGCAGCGAGCAGTACTTC
TRBJ1-1,.,TRBV2,TRBD1,CASSRGQGALNTEAFF,TGTGCCAGCAGTCGAGGACAGGGGGCTCTGAACACTGAAGCTTTCTTT
TRBJ2-1,.,TRBV15,.,CATSREGAGNEQFF,TGTGCCACCAGCAGAGAGGGGGCCGGCAATGAGCAGTTCTTC
TRBJ1-2,.,TRBV27,TRBD1,CASSLRDSYGYTF,TGTGCCAGCAGTCTCCGGGACAGCTATGGCTACACCTTC
TRBJ2-5,.,TRBV18,.,CASTYTIDTAETQYF,TGTGCCAGCACATACACGATAGACACCGCGGAGACCCAGTACTTC
TRBJ1-1,.,TRBV7-9,.,CASGPLRGFGTEAFF,TGTGCCAGCGGGCCCCTTAGGGGGTTCGGCACTGAAGCTTTCTTT
TRBJ2-2,.,TRBV5-1,.,CASSKGGDTGELFF,TGCGCCAGCAGCAAGGGAGGAGACACCGGGGAGCTGTTTTTT
TRBJ2-2,few,TRBV9,.,CASSVLGNTGELFF,TGTGCCAGCAGCGTGCTAGGGAACACCGGGGAGCTGTTTTTT
TRBJ1-5,.,TRBV18,.,CASSPPVVGRNNQPQHF,TGTGCCAGCTCACCACCGGTGGTAGGGAGGAACAATCAGCCCCAGCATTTT
TRBJ2-1,.,TRBV7-9,TRBD2,CASSTLAGSNEQFF,TGTGCCAGCAGTACCCTAGCGGGGTCGAATGAGCAGTTCTTC
TRBJ2-5,.,TRBV19,.,CASSIGSGGTQYF,TGTGCCAGTAGTATAGGTAGCGGTGGGACCCAGTACTTC
TRBJ1-2,.,TRBV6-1,.,CASRTTSGANYGYTF,TGTGCCAGCAGGACCACATCGGGAGCTAACTATGGCTACACCTTC
TRBJ2-7,.,TRBV7-2,.,CASSRVLGYEQYF,TGTGCCAGCAGCCGGGTACTAGGTTACGAGCAGTACTTC
TRBJ2-1,.,TRBV5-1,TRBD2,CASQAGSSYNEQFF,TGCGCCAGCCAAGCGGGAAGCTCCTACAATGAGCAGTTCTTC
TRBJ2-1,few,TRBV29-1,TRBD2,CSVPKGLAVDYNEQFF,TGCAGCGTTCCTAAGGGCCTAGCGGTAGACTACAATGAGCAGTTCTTC
TRBJ2-7,few,TRBV29-1,TRBD2,CSVAWTSGLYEQYF,TGCAGCGTGGCTTGGACTAGCGGACTCTACGAGCAGTACTTC
TRBJ2-3,.,TRBV27,.,CASSSRGSGSTDTQYF,TGTGCCAGCAGTTCCCGGGGTAGCGGTAGCACAGATACGCAGTATTTT
TRBJ1-2,.,TRBV28,.,CASSLKQTYGYTF,TGTGCCAGCAGTTTAAAACAGACCTATGGCTACACCTTC
TRBJ2-7,few,TRBV14,.,CASSPRLRGEQYF,TGTGCCAGCAGCCCGCGTTTGCGAGGCGAGCAGTACTTC
TRBJ2-5,.,TRBV28,.,CASRELGREETQYF,TGTGCCTCACGGGAGCTGGGGCGGGAAGAGACCCAGTACTTC
TRBJ2-2,.,TRBV2,TRBD2,CASSRLAGGTGELFF,TGTGCCAGCAGCCGACTAGCGGGAGGAACCGGGGAGCTGTTTTTT
TRBJ1-4,.,TRBV27,.,CASSFYLSQGGSEKLFF,TGTGCCAGCAGTTTTTACCTTTCACAGGGCGGGAGTGAAAAACTGTTTTTT